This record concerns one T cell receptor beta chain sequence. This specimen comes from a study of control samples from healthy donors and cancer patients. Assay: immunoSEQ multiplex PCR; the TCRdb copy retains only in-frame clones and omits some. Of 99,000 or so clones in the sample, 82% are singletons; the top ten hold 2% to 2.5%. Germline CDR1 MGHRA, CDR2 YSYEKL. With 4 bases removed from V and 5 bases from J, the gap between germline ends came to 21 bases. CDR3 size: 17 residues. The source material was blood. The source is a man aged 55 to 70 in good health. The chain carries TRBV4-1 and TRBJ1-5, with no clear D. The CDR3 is CASSPGRLLGGDQPQHF. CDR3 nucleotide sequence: TGCGCCAGCAGCCCGGGGAGGCTACTCGGCGGGGATCAGCCCCAGCATTTT.